The clone carrying this TCR beta chain was counted a single time. CDR1 is GTSNPN and CDR2 is SVGIG in the germline V gene (reference sequence). The CDR3 spans 14 residues. V was clipped by 2 bases and J by 7 bases; unmatched bases: 7. The data originate from a study of blood T cell repertoires in COVID-19. Overall study context: Some COVID-19 samples were acute and others convalescent; all came from the United States, Italy and Spain. T cells, B-cell-depleted T cells, or PBMCs provided the cDNA or gDNA that served as material.

Authors' methods: The authors estimated nucleated cell counts from reference gene primer amplification. Some clones are missing from TCRdb's copy, which holds only in-frame ones; the method was immunoSEQ multiplex PCR. That table gives V, J and clone size, and the DNA gave D and trimming. Here the sample spans about 230,000 clones, just over 85% being singletons. The chain joins TRBV30 to TRBJ2-5, with 10 bases identical to TRBD2. The clonotype originates from a man in his fifties or sixties with COVID-19, enrolled during active disease. Sequencing used peripheral blood. CDR3 protein: CAWSRTSGPGTQYF. CDR3 in DNA: TGTGCCTGGAGTCGGACTAGCGGTCCAGGGACCCAGTACTTC.